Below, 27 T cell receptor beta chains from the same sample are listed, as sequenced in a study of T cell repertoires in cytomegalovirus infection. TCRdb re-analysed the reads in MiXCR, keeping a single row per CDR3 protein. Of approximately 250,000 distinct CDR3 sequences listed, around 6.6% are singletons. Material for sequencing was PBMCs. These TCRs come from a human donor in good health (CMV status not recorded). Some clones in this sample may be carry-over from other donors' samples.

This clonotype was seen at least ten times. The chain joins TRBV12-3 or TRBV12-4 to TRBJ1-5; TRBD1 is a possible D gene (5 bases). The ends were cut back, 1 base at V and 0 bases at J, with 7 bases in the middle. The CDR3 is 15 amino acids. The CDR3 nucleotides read TGTGCCAGCAGTTTAGGGACAAATAGCAATCAGCCCCAGCATTTT. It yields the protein CASSLGTNSNQPQHF.

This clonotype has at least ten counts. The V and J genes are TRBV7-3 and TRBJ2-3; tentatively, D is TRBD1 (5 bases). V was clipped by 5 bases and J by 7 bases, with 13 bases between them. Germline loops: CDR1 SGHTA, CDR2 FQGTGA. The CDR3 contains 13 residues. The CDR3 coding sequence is TGTGCCAGCAGCGCCACGCGACAGCATACGCAGTATTTT. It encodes CASSATRQHTQYF.

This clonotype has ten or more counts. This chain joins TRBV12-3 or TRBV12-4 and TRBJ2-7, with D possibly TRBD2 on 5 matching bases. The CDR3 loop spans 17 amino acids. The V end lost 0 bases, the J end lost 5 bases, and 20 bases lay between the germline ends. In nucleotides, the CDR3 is TGTGCCAGCAGTTTAGCGTTCCCTTTGGGAGATGGGAACGAGCAGTACTTC. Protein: CASSLAFPLGDGNEQYF.

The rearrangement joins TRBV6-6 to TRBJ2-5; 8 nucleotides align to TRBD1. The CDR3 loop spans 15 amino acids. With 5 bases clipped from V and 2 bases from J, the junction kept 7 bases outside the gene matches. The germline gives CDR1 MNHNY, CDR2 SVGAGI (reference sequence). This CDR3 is CASSLGQGGQETQYF. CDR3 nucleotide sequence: TGTGCCAGCAGTCTCGGACAGGGAGGACAAGAGACCCAGTACTTC.

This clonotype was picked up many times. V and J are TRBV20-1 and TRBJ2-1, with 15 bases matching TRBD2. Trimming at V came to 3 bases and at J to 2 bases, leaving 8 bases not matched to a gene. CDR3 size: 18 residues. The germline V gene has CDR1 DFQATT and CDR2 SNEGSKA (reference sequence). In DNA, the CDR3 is TGCAGTGCTAGTCCCGGGACTAGCGGGGGGCCCGCCTACAATGAGCAGTTCTTC. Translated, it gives CSASPGTSGGPAYNEQFF.

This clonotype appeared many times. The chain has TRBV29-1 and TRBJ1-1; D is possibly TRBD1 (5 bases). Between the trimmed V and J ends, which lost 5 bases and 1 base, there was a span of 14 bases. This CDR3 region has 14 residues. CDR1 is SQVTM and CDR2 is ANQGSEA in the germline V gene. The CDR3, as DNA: TGCAGCGTTCGGAGGGACCTCACGAACACTGAAGCTTTCTTT. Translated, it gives CSVRRDLTNTEAFF.

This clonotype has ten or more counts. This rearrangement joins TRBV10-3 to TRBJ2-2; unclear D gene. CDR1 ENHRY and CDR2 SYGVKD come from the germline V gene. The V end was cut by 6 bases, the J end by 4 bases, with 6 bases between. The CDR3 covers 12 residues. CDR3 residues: CAIRGFTGELFF. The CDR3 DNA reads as TGTGCCATCAGAGGTTTCACCGGGGAGCTGTTTTTT.

CDR3 amino acids: CASSYGTGGAGGYTF. The CDR3 nucleotides are TGTGCCAGCAGTTACGGGACAGGGGGCGCGGGTGGCTACACCTTC. The chain couples TRBV6-6 to TRBJ1-2; 12 nucleotides align to TRBD1. Per germline, CDR1 MNHNY and CDR2 SVGAGI (reference sequence). V trimming: 2 bases; J trimming: 7 bases; junction bases outside the gene matches: 5. The CDR3 sequence is 15 residues long.

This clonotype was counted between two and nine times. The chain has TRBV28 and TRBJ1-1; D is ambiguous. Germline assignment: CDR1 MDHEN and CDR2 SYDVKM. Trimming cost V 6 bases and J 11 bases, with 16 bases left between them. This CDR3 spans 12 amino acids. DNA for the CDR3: TGTGCCAGCAGCTTCTCTAATGGCGGGGCTTTCTTT. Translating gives CASSFSNGGAFF. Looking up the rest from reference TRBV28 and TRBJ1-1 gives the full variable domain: DVKVTQSSRYLVKRTGEKVFLECVQDMDHENMFWYRQDPGLGLRLIYFSYDVKMKEKGDIPEGYSVSREKKERFSLILESASTNQTSMYLCASSFSNGGAFFGQGTRLTVV.

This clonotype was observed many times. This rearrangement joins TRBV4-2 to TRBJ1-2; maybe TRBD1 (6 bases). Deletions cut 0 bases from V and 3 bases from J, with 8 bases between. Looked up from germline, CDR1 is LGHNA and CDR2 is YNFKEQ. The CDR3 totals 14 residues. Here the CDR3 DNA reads TGTGCCAGCAGCCAAGATAACAGGGACTATGGCTACACCTTC. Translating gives CASSQDNRDYGYTF.

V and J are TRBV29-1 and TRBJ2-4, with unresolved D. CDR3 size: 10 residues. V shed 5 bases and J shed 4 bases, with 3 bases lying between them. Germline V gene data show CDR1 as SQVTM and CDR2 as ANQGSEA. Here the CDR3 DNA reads TGCAGCGTTATAAAAAACATTCAGTACTTC. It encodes CSVIKNIQYF.

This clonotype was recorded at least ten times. The DNA for the CDR3 is TGTGCCAGCAGCCATAGCGGGGCACACACAGATACGCAGTATTTT. This translates into CASSHSGAHTDTQYF. The chain has TRBV6-1 and TRBJ2-3; 8 nucleotides match TRBD2. The V and J ends lost 6 bases and 2 bases, in that order; junction bases with no gene match: 7. The CDR3 spans 15 residues. Germline CDR1 and CDR2: MNHNS and SASEGT.

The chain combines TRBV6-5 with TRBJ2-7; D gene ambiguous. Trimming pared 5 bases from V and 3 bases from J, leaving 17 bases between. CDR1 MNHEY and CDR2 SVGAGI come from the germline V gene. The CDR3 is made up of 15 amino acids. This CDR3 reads CASSPHPSSHYEQYF. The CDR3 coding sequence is TGTGCCAGCAGTCCACATCCGAGCAGCCACTACGAGCAGTACTTC.

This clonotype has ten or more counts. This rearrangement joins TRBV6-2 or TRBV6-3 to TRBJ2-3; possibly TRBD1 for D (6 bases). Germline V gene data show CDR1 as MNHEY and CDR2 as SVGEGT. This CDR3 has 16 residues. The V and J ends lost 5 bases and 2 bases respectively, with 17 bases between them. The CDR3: CASSGTTLHLTDTQYF. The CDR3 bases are TGTGCCAGCAGTGGGACAACGCTACACCTCACAGATACGCAGTATTTT.

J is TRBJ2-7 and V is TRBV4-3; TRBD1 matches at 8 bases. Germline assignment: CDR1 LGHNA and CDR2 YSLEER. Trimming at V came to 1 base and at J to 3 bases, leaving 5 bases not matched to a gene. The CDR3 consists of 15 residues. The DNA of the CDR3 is TGCGCCAGCAGCCAAGGAACAGGGGGACGCTACGAGCAGTACTTC. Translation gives CASSQGTGGRYEQYF.

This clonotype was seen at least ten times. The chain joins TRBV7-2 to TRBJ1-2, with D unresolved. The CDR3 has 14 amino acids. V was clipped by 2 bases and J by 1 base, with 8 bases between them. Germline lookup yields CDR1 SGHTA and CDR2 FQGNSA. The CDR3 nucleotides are TGTGCCAGCAGCTTATACGCGAATAACTATGGCTACACCTTC. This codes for CASSLYANNYGYTF.

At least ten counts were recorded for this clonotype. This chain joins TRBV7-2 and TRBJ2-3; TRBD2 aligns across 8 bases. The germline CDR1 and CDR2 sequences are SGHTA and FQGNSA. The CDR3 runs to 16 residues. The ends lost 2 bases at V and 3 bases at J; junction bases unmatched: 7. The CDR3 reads CASSLSPGGRTDTQYF. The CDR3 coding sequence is TGTGCCAGCAGCTTATCTCCGGGGGGGCGGACAGATACGCAGTATTTT.

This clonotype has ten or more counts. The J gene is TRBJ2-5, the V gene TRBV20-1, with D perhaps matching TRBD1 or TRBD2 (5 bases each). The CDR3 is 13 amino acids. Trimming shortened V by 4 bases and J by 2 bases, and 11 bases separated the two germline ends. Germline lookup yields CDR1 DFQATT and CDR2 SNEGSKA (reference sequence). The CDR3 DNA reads TGCAGTGCTACGGGACGGTATCAAGAGACCCAGTACTTC. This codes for CSATGRYQETQYF.

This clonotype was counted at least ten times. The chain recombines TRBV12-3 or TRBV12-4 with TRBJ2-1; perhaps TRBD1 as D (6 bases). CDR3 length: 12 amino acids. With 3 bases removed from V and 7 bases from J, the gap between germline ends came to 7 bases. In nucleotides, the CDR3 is TGTGCCAGCAGTTTCGACAGGAATGAGCAGTTCTTC. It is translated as CASSFDRNEQFF.

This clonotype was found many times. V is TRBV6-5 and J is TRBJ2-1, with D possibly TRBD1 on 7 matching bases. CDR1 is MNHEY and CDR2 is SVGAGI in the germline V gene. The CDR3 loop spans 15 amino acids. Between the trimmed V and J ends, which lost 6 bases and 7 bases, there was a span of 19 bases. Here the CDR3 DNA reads TGTGCCAGCAGCTTTTCAGGGGGGTGGGAAAATGAGCAGTTCTTC. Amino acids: CASSFSGGWENEQFF.

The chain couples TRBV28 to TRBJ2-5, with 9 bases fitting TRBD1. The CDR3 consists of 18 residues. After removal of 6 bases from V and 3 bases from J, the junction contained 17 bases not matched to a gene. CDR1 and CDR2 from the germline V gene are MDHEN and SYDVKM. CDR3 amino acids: CASSAGTGHFYSKETQYF. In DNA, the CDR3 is TGTGCCAGCAGCGCCGGGACAGGGCACTTCTATTCGAAAGAGACCCAGTACTTC.

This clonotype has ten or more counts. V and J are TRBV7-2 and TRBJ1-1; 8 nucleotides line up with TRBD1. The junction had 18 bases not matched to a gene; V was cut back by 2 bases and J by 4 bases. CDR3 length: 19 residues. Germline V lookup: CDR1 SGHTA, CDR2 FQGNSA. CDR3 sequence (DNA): TGTGCCAGCAGCTTATCCCTCCGGACAGGGTCAACCTCGATCACTGAAGCTTTCTTT. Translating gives CASSLSLRTGSTSITEAFF.

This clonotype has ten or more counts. The CDR3 reads CASSSRGPMNTEAFF. The DNA for the CDR3 is TGTGCCAGCAGCTCCAGGGGTCCCATGAACACTGAAGCTTTCTTT. The rearrangement uses TRBV7-9 and TRBJ1-1, with D tentatively TRBD1 (6 bases). Trimming removed 4 bases from V and 0 bases from J, with 12 bases in between. Germline V gene data show CDR1 as SEHNR and CDR2 as FQNEAQ (reference sequence). The CDR3 sequence is 15 residues long.

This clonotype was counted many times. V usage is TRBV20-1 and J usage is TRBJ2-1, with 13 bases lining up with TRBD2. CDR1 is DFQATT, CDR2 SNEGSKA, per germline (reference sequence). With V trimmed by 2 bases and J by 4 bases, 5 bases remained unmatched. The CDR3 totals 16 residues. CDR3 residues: CSARMTSGGLYNEQFF. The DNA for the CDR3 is TGCAGTGCTAGAATGACTAGCGGGGGGCTTTACAATGAGCAGTTCTTC.

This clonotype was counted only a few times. DNA for the CDR3: TGTGCCAGTAAGGACAGGCACCCATACTATGGCTACACCTTC. It codes for CASKDRHPYYGYTF. The chain recombines TRBV28 with TRBJ1-2; 7 positions match TRBD1. This CDR3 region has 14 residues. V was pared by 9 bases and J by 3 bases, with 10 bases of the junction left unmatched. The V gene's germline CDR1 is MDHEN and CDR2 SYDVKM.

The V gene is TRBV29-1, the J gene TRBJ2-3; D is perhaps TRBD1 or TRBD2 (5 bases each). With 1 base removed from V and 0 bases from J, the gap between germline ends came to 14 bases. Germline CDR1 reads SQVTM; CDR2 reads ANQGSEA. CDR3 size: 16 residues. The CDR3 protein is CSVEGRGGSSTDTQYF. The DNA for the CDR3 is TGCAGCGTTGAAGGTCGGGGCGGATCTAGCACAGATACGCAGTATTTT.

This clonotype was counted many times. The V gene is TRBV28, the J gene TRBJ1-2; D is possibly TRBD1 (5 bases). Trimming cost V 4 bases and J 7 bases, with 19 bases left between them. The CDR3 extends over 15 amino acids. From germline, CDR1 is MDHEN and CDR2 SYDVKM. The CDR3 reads CASSSPRQGRTGYTF. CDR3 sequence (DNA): TGTGCCAGCAGTTCCCCCCGTCAGGGAAGAACTGGCTACACCTTC.